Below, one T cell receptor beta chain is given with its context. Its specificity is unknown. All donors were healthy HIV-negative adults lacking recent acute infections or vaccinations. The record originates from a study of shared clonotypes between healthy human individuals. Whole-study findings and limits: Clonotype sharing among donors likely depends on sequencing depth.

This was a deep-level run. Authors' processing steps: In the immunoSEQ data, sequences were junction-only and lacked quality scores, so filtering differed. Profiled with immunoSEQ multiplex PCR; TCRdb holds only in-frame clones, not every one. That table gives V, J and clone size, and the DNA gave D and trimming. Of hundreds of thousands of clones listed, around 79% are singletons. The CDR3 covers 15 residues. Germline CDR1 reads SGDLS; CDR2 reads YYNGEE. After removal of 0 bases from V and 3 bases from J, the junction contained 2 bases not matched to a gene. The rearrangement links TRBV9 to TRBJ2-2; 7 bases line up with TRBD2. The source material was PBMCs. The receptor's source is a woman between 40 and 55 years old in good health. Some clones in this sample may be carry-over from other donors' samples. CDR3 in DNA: TGTGCCAGCAGCGTAGCTAGCGGCTACACCGGGGAGCTGTTTTTT. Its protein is CASSVASGYTGELFF.